These T cell receptor beta chains were read from a single sample in a study of shared clonotypes between healthy human individuals. Measured with immunoSEQ multiplex PCR; TCRdb has only the in-frame clones, and not every one. The data show approximately 82,000 clones, about 61% seen once. The specimen was memory CD8+ T cells sorted from blood. The origin of the receptors is a man in his thirties or forties in good health. CDR3s include the opening cysteine and the closing phenylalanine or tryptophan. D genes are given only for firm matches. Expanded clones are given a class, and other clones once, few, many or no size at all.

length | J | D | size | V | CDR3 | DNA
14 | TRBJ2-1 | . | . | TRBV13 | CASSLPSSYNEQFF | TGTGCCAGCAGCTTGCCGAGCTCCTACAATGAGCAGTTCTTC
15 | TRBJ2-2 | . | . | TRBV29-1 | CSVGVANANTGELFF | TGCAGCGTTGGCGTGGCCAACGCGAACACCGGGGAGCTGTTTTTT
13 | TRBJ2-7 | . | . | TRBV10-3 | CAIRNQLGGEQYF | TGTGCCATCAGGAACCAGTTAGGTGGGGAGCAGTACTTC
16 | TRBJ2-7 | . | . | TRBV25-1 | CASSGPGTEKGYEQYF | TGTGCCAGCAGTGGACCAGGGACGGAAAAGGGCTACGAGCAGTACTTC
15 | TRBJ2-7 | TRBD2 | many | TRBV7-2 | CASSLEAGGPYEQYF | TGTGCCAGCAGCTTAGAGGCGGGAGGGCCGTACGAGCAGTACTTC
16 | TRBJ2-3 | . | . | TRBV5-1 | CASSLEGFHYSDTQYF | TGCGCCAGCAGCTTGGAAGGGTTCCACTACTCGGATACGCAGTATTTT
13 | TRBJ1-2 | . | . | TRBV28 | CASSLTSNYGYTF | TGTGCCAGCAGCCTGACATCTAACTATGGCTACACCTTC
16 | TRBJ2-3 | TRBD2 | . | TRBV6-6 | CASSYSEREVTDTQYF | TGTGCCAGCAGTTACTCGGAGCGGGAGGTAACAGATACGCAGTATTTT
15 | TRBJ2-7 | TRBD2 | . | TRBV5-1 | CASSLVTSGSYEQYF | TGCGCCAGCAGCTTGGTGACTAGCGGTTCCTACGAGCAGTACTTC
15 | TRBJ2-7 | TRBD2 | . | TRBV28 | CASSFDPSGSYEQYF | TGTGCCAGCAGTTTCGACCCTAGCGGGAGTTACGAGCAGTACTTC
15 | TRBJ2-7 | TRBD1 | few | TRBV6-1 | CASSEWGTDHYEQYF | TGTGCCAGCAGTGAATGGGGGACAGATCATTACGAGCAGTACTTC
15 | TRBJ2-1 | . | few | TRBV7-9 | CASIATRDSYNEQFF | TGTGCCAGCATCGCTACTCGGGACTCCTACAATGAGCAGTTCTTC
12 | TRBJ2-1 | . | . | TRBV7-6 | CASSLKRGTQFF | TGTGCCAGCAGCTTAAAACGAGGCACCCAGTTCTTC
15 | TRBJ2-7 | . | . | TRBV28 | CASSELGSGAYEQYF | TGTGCCAGCAGCGAGTTGGGGTCTGGGGCCTACGAGCAGTACTTC
18 | TRBJ2-1 | TRBD2 | many | TRBV4-1 | CASSRTPLAGEGYNEQFF | TGCGCCAGCAGCCGCACGCCTCTAGCGGGAGAGGGCTACAATGAGCAGTTCTTC
13 | TRBJ2-7 | . | few | TRBV27 | CASSFLGVHEQYF | TGTGCCAGCAGTTTCCTTGGGGTTCACGAGCAGTACTTC
18 | TRBJ2-3 | TRBD2 | . | TRBV7-9 | CASDSYGTGGTSTDTQYF | TGTGCCAGCGACAGCTATGGGACGGGAGGGACTAGCACAGATACGCAGTATTTT
15 | TRBJ1-1 | TRBD1 | . | TRBV9 | CASSATGELNTEAFF | TGTGCCAGCAGCGCGACAGGGGAATTGAACACTGAAGCTTTCTTT
14 | TRBJ1-1 | . | . | TRBV4-1 | CASSQVRGYTEAFF | TGCGCCAGCAGCCAAGTGAGGGGGTACACTGAAGCTTTCTTT
14 | TRBJ2-1 | . | few | TRBV7-6 | CASSLGGSGPEQFF | TGTGCCAGCAGCTTAGGGGGTTCCGGGCCAGAGCAGTTCTTC
15 | TRBJ2-7 | . | once | TRBV5-4 | CASSLTDFTTYEQYF | TGTGCCAGCAGCTTGACGGACTTCACCACCTACGAGCAGTACTTC
14 | TRBJ2-1 | TRBD2 | . | TRBV4-3 | CASSHGTSYNEQFF | TGCGCCAGCAGCCACGGGACTAGTTACAATGAGCAGTTCTTC
15 | TRBJ1-1 | TRBD1 | . | TRBV5-1 | CASSPGQAMNTEAFF | TGCGCCAGCAGCCCAGGACAGGCCATGAACACTGAAGCTTTCTTT
12 | TRBJ1-1 | . | . | TRBV5-1 | CACLTENTEAFF | TGCGCCTGCTTGACAGAAAACACTGAAGCTTTCTTT
15 | TRBJ2-7 | TRBD2 | once | TRBV11-2 | CASTPGLAGEDEQYF | TGTGCCAGCACCCCGGGACTAGCGGGAGAAGACGAGCAGTACTTC
16 | TRBJ2-1 | TRBD2 | . | TRBV13 | CASNRVSERDYNEQFF | TGTGCCAGCAATCGTGTATCCGAGCGGGACTACAATGAGCAGTTCTTC